This T cell receptor (beta chain) was profiled in a study of blood T cell repertoires in COVID-19. Study information: Whether acute or convalescent, the COVID-19 samples came from the United States, Italy and Spain.

The CDR3 is 14 amino acids. CDR1 is SGHAT and CDR2 is FQNNGV in the germline V gene. V shed 8 bases and J 4 bases; nucleotides not matched to a gene: 8. Using immunoSEQ multiplex PCR, the repertoire was profiled, and TCRdb retains in-frame clones only, with some absent. The sample contains under 45,000 clones, around 85% of which appear only once. The chain joins TRBV11-2 to TRBJ2-1; 7 bases are shared with TRBD1. Sample: peripheral blood. The source of this sequence is a human donor with acute or convalescent COVID-19. The donor label of this sample is uncertain. The CDR3 sequence is CASSRDSAYNEQFF. The CDR3 DNA follows: TGTGCCAGCTCCCGGGACAGTGCATACAATGAGCAGTTCTTC.